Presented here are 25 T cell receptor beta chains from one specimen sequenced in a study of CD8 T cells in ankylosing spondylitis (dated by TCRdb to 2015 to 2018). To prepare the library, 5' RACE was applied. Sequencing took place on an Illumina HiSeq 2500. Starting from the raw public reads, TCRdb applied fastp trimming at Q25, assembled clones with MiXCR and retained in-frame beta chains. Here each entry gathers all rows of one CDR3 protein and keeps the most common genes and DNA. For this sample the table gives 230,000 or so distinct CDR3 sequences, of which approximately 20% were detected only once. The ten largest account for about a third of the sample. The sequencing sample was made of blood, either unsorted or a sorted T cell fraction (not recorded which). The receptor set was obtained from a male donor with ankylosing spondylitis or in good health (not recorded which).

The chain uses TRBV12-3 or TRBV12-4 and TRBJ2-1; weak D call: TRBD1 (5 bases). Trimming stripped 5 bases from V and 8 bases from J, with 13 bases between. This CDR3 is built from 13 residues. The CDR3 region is CASSQPLGDEQFF. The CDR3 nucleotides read TGTGCCAGCAGTCAGCCTCTAGGGGATGAGCAGTTCTTC.

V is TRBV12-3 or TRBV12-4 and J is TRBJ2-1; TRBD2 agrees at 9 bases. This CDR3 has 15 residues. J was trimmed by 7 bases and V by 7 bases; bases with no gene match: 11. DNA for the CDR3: TGTGCCAGCATTTCTTATCTAGCGGGGAGTAATGAGCAGTTCTTC. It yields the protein CASISYLAGSNEQFF.

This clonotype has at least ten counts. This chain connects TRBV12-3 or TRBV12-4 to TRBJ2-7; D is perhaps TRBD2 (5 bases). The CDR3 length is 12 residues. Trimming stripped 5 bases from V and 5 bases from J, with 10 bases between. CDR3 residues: CASSPDYHEQYF. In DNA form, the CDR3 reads TGTGCCAGCAGTCCAGACTACCACGAGCAGTACTTC.

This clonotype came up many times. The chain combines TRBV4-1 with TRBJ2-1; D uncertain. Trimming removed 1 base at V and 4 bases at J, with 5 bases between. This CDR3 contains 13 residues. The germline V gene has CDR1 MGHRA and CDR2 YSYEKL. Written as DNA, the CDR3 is TGCGCCAGCAGCCAAGGCCTGTACAATGAGCAGTTCTTC. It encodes CASSQGLYNEQFF.

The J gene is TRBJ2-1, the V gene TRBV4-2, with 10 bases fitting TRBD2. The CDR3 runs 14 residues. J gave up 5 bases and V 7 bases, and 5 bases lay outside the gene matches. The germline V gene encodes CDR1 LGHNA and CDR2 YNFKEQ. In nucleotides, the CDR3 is TGTGCCAGCACCAGCGGGAGGGACCACAATGAGCAGTTCTTC. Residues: CASTSGRDHNEQFF.

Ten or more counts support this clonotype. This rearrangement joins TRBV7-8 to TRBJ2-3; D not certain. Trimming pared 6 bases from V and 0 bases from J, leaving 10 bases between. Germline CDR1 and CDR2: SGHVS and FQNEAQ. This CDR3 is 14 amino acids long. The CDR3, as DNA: TGTGCCAGCAGGGTGGAAGCTAGCACAGATACGCAGTATTTT. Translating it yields CASRVEASTDTQYF.

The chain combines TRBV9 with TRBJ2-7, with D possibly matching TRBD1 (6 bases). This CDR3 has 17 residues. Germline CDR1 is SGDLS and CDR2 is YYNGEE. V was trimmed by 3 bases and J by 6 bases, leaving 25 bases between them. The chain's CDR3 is CASSAHPQGHLPSEQYF. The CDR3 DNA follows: TGTGCCAGCAGCGCCCACCCCCAGGGACATCTCCCCTCCGAGCAGTACTTC.

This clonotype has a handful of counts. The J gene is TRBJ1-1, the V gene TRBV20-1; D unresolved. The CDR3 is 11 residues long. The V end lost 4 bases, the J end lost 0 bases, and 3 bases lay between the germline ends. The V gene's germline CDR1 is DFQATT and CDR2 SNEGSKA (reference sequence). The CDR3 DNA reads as TGCAGTGCTAAGCTGAACACTGAAGCTTTCTTT. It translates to CSAKLNTEAFF.

The CDR3 spells CSVLSGTGRTYNEQFF. The CDR3 coding sequence is TGCAGCGTGTTAAGCGGGACAGGGCGCACCTACAATGAGCAGTTCTTC. The rearrangement uses TRBV29-1 and TRBJ2-1; 9 bases agree with TRBD1. The CDR3 contains 16 residues. Per germline, CDR1 SQVTM and CDR2 ANQGSEA. Trimming removed 6 bases from V and 2 bases from J; junction bases left unmatched: 11.

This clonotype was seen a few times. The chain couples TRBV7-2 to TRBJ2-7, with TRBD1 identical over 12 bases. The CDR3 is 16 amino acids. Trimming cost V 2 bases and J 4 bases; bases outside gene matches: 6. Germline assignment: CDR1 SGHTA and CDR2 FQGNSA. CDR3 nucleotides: TGTGCCAGCAGCTTAATAGGGACAGGGGGCTCGTACGAGCAGTACTTC. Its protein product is CASSLIGTGGSYEQYF. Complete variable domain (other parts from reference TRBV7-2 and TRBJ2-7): GAGVSQSPSNKVTEKGKDVELRCDPISGHTALYWYRQSLGQGLEFLIYFQGNSAPDKSGLPSDRFSAERTGGSVSTLTIQRTQQEDSAVYLCASSLIGTGGSYEQYFGPGTRLTVT.

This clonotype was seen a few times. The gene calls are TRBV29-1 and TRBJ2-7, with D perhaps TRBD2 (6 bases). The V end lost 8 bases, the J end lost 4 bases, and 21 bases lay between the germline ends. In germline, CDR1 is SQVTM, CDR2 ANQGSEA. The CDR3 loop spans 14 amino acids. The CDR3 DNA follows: TGCAGCCCTTCCAGCGGCGGGATGGGGTACGAGCAGTACTTC. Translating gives CSPSSGGMGYEQYF.

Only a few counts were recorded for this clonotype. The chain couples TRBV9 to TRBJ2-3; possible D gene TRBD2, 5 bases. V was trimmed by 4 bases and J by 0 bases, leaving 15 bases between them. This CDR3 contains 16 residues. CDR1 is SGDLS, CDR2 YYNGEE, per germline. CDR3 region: CASSLGGIGSTDTQYF. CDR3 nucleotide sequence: TGTGCCAGCAGCCTCGGAGGAATTGGTAGCACAGATACGCAGTATTTT.

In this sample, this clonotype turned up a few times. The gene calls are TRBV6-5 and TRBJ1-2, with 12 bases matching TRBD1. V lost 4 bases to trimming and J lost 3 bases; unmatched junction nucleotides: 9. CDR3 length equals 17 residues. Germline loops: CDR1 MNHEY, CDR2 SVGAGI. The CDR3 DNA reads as TGTGCCAGCAGTTCCCGGGACAGGGGGCGAAAAGACTATGGCTACACCTTC. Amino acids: CASSSRDRGRKDYGYTF.

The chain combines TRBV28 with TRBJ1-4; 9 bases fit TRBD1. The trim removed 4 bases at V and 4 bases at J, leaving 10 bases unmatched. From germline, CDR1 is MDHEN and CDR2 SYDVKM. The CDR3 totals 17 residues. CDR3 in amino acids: CASSSHLQGARNEKLFF. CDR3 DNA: TGTGCCAGCAGTTCCCATCTACAGGGGGCGCGTAATGAAAAACTGTTTTTT.

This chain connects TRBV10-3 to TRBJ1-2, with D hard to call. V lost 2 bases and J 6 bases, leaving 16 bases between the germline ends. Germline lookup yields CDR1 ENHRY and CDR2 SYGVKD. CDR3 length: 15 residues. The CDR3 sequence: CAISEDPLLVDGYTF. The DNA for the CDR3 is TGTGCCATCAGTGAGGACCCTTTACTGGTGGATGGCTACACCTTC.

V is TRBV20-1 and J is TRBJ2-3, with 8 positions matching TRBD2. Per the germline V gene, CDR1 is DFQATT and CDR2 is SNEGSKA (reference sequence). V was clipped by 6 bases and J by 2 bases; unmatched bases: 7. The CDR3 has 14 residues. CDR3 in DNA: TGCAGTGCCGAGAGTAGCGGGACCACAGATACGCAGTATTTT. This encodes CSAESSGTTDTQYF.

The CDR3 DNA sequence: TGCGCCAGCGGGGTGGGGGAATCTTCCGGAGATACGCAGTATTTT. It translates to CASGVGESSGDTQYF. This chain connects TRBV5-1 to TRBJ2-3; perhaps D is TRBD1 or TRBD2 (5 bases each). The CDR3 runs 15 residues. The ends were cut back, 7 bases at V and 5 bases at J, with 20 bases in the middle. Germline CDR1 is SGHRS and CDR2 is YFSETQ. Variable domain in full (rest from reference TRBV5-1 and TRBJ2-3): KAGVTQTPRYLIKTRGQQVTLSCSPISGHRSVSWYQQTPGQGLQFLFEYFSETQRNKGNFPGRFSGRQFSNSRSEMNVSTLELGDSALYLCASGVGESSGDTQYFGPGTRLTVL.

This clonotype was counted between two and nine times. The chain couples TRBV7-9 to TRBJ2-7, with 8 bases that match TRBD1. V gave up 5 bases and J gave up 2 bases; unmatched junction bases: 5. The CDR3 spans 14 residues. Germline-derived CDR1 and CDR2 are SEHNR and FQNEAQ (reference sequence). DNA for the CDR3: TGTGCCAGCAGCCCGGACAGGGACGCCTACGAGCAGTACTTC. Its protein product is CASSPDRDAYEQYF. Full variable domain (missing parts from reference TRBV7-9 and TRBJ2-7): DTGVSQNPRHKITKRGQNVTFRCDPISEHNRLYWYRQTLGQGPEFLTYFQNEAQLEKSRLLSDRFSAERPKGSFSTLEIQRTEQGDSAMYLCASSPDRDAYEQYFGPGTRLTVT.

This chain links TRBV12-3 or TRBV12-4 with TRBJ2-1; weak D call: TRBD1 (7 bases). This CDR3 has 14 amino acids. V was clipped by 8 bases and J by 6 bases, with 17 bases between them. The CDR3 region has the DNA TGTGCCAGCTCTCAGGGGGGTTCCGGCAATGAGCAGTTCTTC. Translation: CASSQGGSGNEQFF.

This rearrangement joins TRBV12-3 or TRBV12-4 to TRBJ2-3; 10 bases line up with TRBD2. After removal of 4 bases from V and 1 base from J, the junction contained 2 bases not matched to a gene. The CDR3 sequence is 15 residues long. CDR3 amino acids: CASSYGTSGTDTQYF. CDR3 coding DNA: TGTGCCAGCAGTTACGGGACTAGCGGCACAGATACGCAGTATTTT.

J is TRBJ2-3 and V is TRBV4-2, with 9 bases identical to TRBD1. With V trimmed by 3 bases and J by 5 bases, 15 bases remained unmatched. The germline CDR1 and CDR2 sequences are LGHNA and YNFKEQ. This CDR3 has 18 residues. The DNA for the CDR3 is TGTGCCAGCAGCCAGGATACCGGGACAGGGAGCGCGGAAGATACGCAGTATTTT. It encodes CASSQDTGTGSAEDTQYF.

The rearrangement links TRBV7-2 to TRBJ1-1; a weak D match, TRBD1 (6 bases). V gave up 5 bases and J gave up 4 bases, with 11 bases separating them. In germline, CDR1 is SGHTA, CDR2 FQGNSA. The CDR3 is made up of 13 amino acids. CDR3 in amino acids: CASSDTGFTEAFF. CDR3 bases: TGTGCCAGCAGCGACACAGGGTTCACTGAAGCTTTCTTT.

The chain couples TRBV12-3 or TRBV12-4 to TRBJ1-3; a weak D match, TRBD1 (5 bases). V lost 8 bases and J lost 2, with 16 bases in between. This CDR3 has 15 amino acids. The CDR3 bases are TGTGCCAGCTCCCCGTGGAGGGACCCTGGAAACACCATATATTTT. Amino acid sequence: CASSPWRDPGNTIYF.

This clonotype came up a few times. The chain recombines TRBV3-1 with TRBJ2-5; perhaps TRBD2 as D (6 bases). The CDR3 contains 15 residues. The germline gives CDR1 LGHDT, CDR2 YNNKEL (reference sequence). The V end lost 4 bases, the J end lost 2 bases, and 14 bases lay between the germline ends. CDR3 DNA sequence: TGTGCCAGCAGCCGAGATTGGGGGGATCAAGAGACCCAGTACTTC. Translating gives CASSRDWGDQETQYF.

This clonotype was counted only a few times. The CDR3 sequence: CASSSVQSYEQYF. The DNA for the CDR3 is TGTGCCAGCAGTTCCGTTCAGTCCTACGAGCAGTACTTC. The chain is built from TRBV12-3 or TRBV12-4 and TRBJ2-7; D not certain. The CDR3 extends over 13 amino acids. The V end lost 4 bases, the J end lost 1 base, and 8 bases lay between the germline ends.